This is a list of T cell receptor beta chains from one sample in a study of shared clonotypes between healthy human individuals. Clones were sequenced by immunoSEQ multiplex PCR, and TCRdb holds only the in-frame ones, with some missing. Here the sample spans about 2 million clones, about 95% being singletons. The material sequenced was naive CD8+ T cells sorted from blood. The receptor set was obtained from a man aged 18-30 years in good health. CDR3s include the opening cysteine and the closing phenylalanine or tryptophan. Each record gives: J gene, D gene, clone size, V gene, CDR3 protein, CDR3 DNA. A D gene is named only where the DNA matches it firmly. Some rows have no size entry. The others give once, few or many, or a class for an expanded clone.

>TRBJ2-2|-|once|TRBV28
CASSTRYETAVLRNTGELFF
TGTGCCAGCAGTACGAGATATGAGACAGCGGTATTAAGGAACACCGGGGAGCTGTTTTTT
>TRBJ2-2|-|-|TRBV27
CASSLSPGNTGELFF
TGTGCCAGCAGTTTATCGCCAGGGAACACCGGGGAGCTGTTTTTT
>TRBJ2-1|-|-|TRBV5-4
CASSLVAGAYNEQFF
TGTGCCAGCAGCTTGGTGGCAGGTGCCTACAATGAGCAGTTCTTC
>TRBJ2-7|-|-|TRBV9
CASSVKEFYEQYF
TGTGCCAGCAGCGTAAAGGAATTCTACGAGCAGTACTTC
>TRBJ2-3|-|-|TRBV20-1
CSATRTDTQYF
TGCAGTGCTACCCGAACAGATACGCAGTATTTT
>TRBJ1-2|-|-|TRBV29-1
CSVVTYYGYTF
TGCAGCGTTGTGACGTACTATGGCTACACCTTC
>TRBJ2-1|TRBD2|-|TRBV19
CASNRGLAGYNEQFF
TGTGCCAGTAATAGAGGACTAGCGGGATACAATGAGCAGTTCTTC
>TRBJ2-3|-|-|TRBV7-9
CASSLGVRNTQYF
TGTGCCAGCAGCTTAGGGGTGCGGAATACGCAGTATTTT
>TRBJ2-5|TRBD1|-|TRBV11-1
CASSLASGTGETQYF
TGTGCCAGCAGCTTAGCTTCCGGGACAGGAGAGACCCAGTACTTC
>TRBJ2-1|-|-|TRBV15
CATSSPLARGSNEQFF
TGTGCCACCTCTTCCCCGCTAGCGAGAGGATCCAATGAGCAGTTCTTC
>TRBJ2-7|-|-|TRBV6-1
CASSEGATDPSYEQYF
TGTGCCAGCAGTGAAGGAGCGACCGACCCTTCCTACGAGCAGTACTTC
>TRBJ1-2|-|-|TRBV11-2
CASSPRQTGDYGYTF
TGTGCCAGCAGCCCGCGACAGACCGGGGACTATGGCTACACCTTC
>TRBJ1-2|-|-|TRBV4-1
CASSHGDYDYGYTF
TGCGCCAGCAGCCATGGGGACTACGACTATGGCTACACCTTC
>TRBJ2-2|-|-|TRBV10-3
CASYPGDPNTGELFF
TGTGCCTCCTACCCAGGGGACCCGAACACCGGGGAGCTGTTTTTT
>TRBJ2-5|TRBD1|-|TRBV11-2
CASSLLPSDREGQETQYF
TGTGCCAGCAGCTTATTACCCTCGGACAGGGAAGGTCAAGAGACCCAGTACTTC
>TRBJ1-2|-|-|TRBV5-4
CASSSLGGSDGYTF
TGTGCCAGCAGCTCCCTAGGGGGAAGTGATGGCTACACCTTC
>TRBJ2-5|-|-|TRBV5-1
CASSFWGGQETQYF
TGCGCCAGCAGCTTTTGGGGTGGCCAAGAGACCCAGTACTTC
>TRBJ1-1|-|-|TRBV11-2
CASSLLPDAFF
TGTGCCAGCAGCTTACTACCAGATGCTTTCTTT
>TRBJ1-4|-|-|TRBV12-5
CASGLASAGRETNEKLFF
TGTGCTAGTGGTTTGGCCTCCGCAGGGCGGGAAACTAATGAAAAACTGTTTTTT
>TRBJ2-2|-|-|TRBV4-3
CASSQVRTGELFF
TGCGCCAGCAGCCAAGTCAGAACCGGGGAGCTGTTTTTT
>TRBJ2-1|-|-|TRBV7-2
CASFLNWRSSYNEQFF
TGTGCCAGCTTTTTGAATTGGCGGAGCTCCTACAATGAGCAGTTCTTC
>TRBJ2-7|-|-|TRBV6-5
CASSYEAGTYEQYF
TGTGCCAGCAGTTACGAAGCAGGGACCTACGAGCAGTACTTC
>TRBJ2-7|TRBD2|-|TRBV27
CASTLAGGLNEQYF
TGTGCCAGCACCCTAGCGGGAGGTTTAAACGAGCAGTACTTC
>TRBJ2-3|-|-|TRBV15
CATSRDGSTDTQYF
TGTGCCACCAGCAGAGATGGGAGCACAGATACGCAGTATTTT
>TRBJ2-7|TRBD1|-|TRBV6-5
CASSYYGQGSEQYF
TGTGCCAGCAGTTACTATGGACAGGGGTCCGAGCAGTACTTC
>TRBJ2-3|TRBD2|-|TRBV5-5
CASSLRLAGGHTDTQYF
TGTGCCAGCAGCTTACGACTAGCGGGAGGACACACAGATACGCAGTATTTT
>TRBJ1-5|TRBD1|-|TRBV7-9
CASSTGQPNQPQHF
TGTGCCAGCAGCACGGGACAGCCCAATCAGCCCCAGCATTTT
>TRBJ2-3|TRBD2|-|TRBV7-9
CASSPGLAGAHTQYF
TGTGCCAGCAGCCCGGGGCTAGCGGGAGCTCATACGCAGTATTTT
>TRBJ1-6|-|few|TRBV15
CATSPGRYNSPLHF
TGTGCCACCAGTCCGGGACGGTATAATTCACCCCTCCACTTT
>TRBJ2-5|TRBD2|once|TRBV28
CASSLLAGRQETQYF
TGTGCCAGCAGTTTATTAGCGGGGCGACAAGAGACCCAGTACTTC
>TRBJ2-7|-|-|TRBV27
CASSLHGADEQYF
TGTGCCAGCAGCCTTCACGGGGCCGACGAGCAGTACTTC
>TRBJ2-2|-|-|TRBV6-7
CASPSPNTGELFF
TGTGCCAGCCCATCCCCGAACACCGGGGAGCTGTTTTTT
>TRBJ2-6|TRBD2|-|TRBV7-6
CASSLARGSGANVLTF
TGTGCCAGCAGCTTAGCGCGGGGGTCTGGGGCCAACGTCCTGACTTTC
>TRBJ2-7|-|-|TRBV5-6
CASSLGGIDEQYF
TGTGCCAGCAGCTTGGGGGGGATCGACGAGCAGTACTTC
>TRBJ2-4|-|-|TRBV4-2
CASSQVDAAKNIQYF
TGTGCCAGCAGCCAAGTAGACGCCGCCAAAAACATTCAGTACTTC
>TRBJ2-7|-|-|TRBV7-9
CASSLSYPYEQYF
TGTGCCAGCAGCCTCAGTTACCCCTACGAGCAGTACTTC
>TRBJ1-1|TRBD1|-|TRBV27
CASSSLDRGYTEAFF
TGTGCCAGCAGTTCGCTCGACAGGGGATACACTGAAGCTTTCTTT
>TRBJ2-7|TRBD1|-|TRBV14
CASSHGQAAYEQYF
TGTGCCAGCAGCCATGGACAGGCCGCCTACGAGCAGTACTTC
>TRBJ2-7|TRBD1|-|TRBV7-2
CASSLQGAYEQYF
TGTGCCAGCAGCCTTCAGGGGGCCTACGAGCAGTACTTC
>TRBJ1-1|-|-|TRBV5-4
CASSLDRWRGSNTEAFF
TGTGCCAGCAGCTTGGATCGCTGGAGGGGTTCGAACACTGAAGCTTTCTTT
>TRBJ1-4|-|-|TRBV7-9
CASTSEGEKLFF
TGTGCCAGCACCTCAGAAGGTGAAAAACTGTTTTTT
>TRBJ2-7|TRBD1|-|TRBV14
CASSFGQGLEQYF
TGTGCCAGCAGCTTCGGACAGGGGCTGGAGCAGTACTTC
>TRBJ2-7|-|-|TRBV9
CASSVSPGARYEQYF
TGTGCCAGCAGCGTAAGTCCGGGGGCGCGTTACGAGCAGTACTTC
>TRBJ2-1|TRBD2|-|TRBV11-2
CASSLTASGWKYNEQFF
TGTGCCAGCAGCTTAACGGCTAGCGGGTGGAAGTACAATGAGCAGTTCTTC
>TRBJ2-3|-|-|TRBV9
CASSVAGVTDTQYF
TGTGCCAGCAGCGTAGCTGGGGTCACAGATACGCAGTATTTT
>TRBJ2-7|TRBD2|-|TRBV2
CASSRAGGYEQYF
TGTGCCAGCAGTAGAGCGGGAGGCTACGAGCAGTACTTC
>TRBJ2-5|TRBD1|-|TRBV2
CASGDRGQETQYF
TGTGCCAGCGGGGACAGGGGTCAAGAGACCCAGTACTTC
>TRBJ2-7|TRBD1|once|TRBV27
CASSPTGNYEQYF
TGTGCCAGCAGTCCGACAGGGAACTACGAGCAGTACTTC
>TRBJ2-7|-|once|TRBV21-1
CASSKTNPGQGLDEQYF
TGTGCCAGCAGCAAAACCAACCCGGGACAGGGTTTGGACGAGCAGTACTTC
>TRBJ2-5|-|-|TRBV2
CASRVVEDQETQYF
TGTGCCAGCAGGGTTGTGGAGGACCAAGAGACCCAGTACTTC
>TRBJ2-2|TRBD1|few|TRBV4-1
CASSQEGQGSGELFF
TGCGCCAGCAGCCAAGAGGGACAGGGTTCTGGGGAGCTGTTTTTT
>TRBJ1-5|-|-|TRBV5-6
CASSGGGSGNQPQHF
TGTGCCAGCAGCGGGGGGGGCTCGGGCAATCAGCCCCAGCATTTT
>TRBJ2-1|-|-|TRBV5-5
CASSDPGPTFYNEQFF
TGTGCCAGCAGTGACCCGGGACCAACTTTCTACAATGAGCAGTTCTTC
>TRBJ2-7|-|-|TRBV10-3
CAIRDNLEQYF
TGTGCCATCAGGGACAACCTCGAGCAGTACTTC
>TRBJ2-4|TRBD1|-|TRBV29-1
CSVAGTENIQYF
TGCAGCGTCGCCGGGACAGAAAACATTCAGTACTTC
>TRBJ2-7|-|-|TRBV6-5
CASSYSESYEQYF
TGTGCCAGCAGTTACAGTGAGTCCTACGAGCAGTACTTC
>TRBJ2-7|-|-|TRBV11-2
CASSLGGPSSYEQYF
TGTGCCAGCAGCCTCGGCGGTCCTAGCTCCTACGAGCAGTACTTC
>TRBJ2-1|-|-|TRBV7-9
CASSPAGNEQFF
TGTGCCAGCAGCCCCGCGGGGAATGAGCAGTTCTTC